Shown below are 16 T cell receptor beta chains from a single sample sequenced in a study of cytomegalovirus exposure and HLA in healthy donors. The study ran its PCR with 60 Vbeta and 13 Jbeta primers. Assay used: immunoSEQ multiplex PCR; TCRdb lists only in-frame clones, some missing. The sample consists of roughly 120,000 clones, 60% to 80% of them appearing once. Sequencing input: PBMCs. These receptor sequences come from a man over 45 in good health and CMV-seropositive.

The CDR3 loop reads CASTLPGGYEQYF. CDR3 DNA: TGTGCCAGCACCCTTCCGGGGGGCTACGAGCAGTACTTC. The chain links TRBV6-1 to TRBJ2-5; 7 bases line up with TRBD2. The last part of the DNA fits TRBJ2-7 better; the J call may be wrong. This CDR3 spans 13 amino acids. In germline, CDR1 is MNHNS, CDR2 SASEGT.

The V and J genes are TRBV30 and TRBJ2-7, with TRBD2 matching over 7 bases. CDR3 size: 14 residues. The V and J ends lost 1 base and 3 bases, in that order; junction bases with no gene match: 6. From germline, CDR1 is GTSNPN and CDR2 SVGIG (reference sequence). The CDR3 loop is CAWSGQRGGYEQYF. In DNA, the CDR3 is TGTGCCTGGAGTGGCCAGCGGGGCGGCTACGAGCAGTACTTC.

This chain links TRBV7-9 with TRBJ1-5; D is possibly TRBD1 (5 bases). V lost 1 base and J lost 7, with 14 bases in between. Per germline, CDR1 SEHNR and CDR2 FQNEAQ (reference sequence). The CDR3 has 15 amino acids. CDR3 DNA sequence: TGTGCCAGCAGCTTAGGCGGGGGAGGTCGACAGCCCCAGCATTTT. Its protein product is CASSLGGGGRQPQHF.

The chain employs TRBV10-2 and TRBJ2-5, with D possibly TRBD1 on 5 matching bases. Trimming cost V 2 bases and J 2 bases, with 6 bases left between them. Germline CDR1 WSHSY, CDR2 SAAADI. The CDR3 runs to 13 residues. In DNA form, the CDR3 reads TGCGCCAGCAGTGAGACAGGACAAGAGACCCAGTACTTC. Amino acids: CASSETGQETQYF.

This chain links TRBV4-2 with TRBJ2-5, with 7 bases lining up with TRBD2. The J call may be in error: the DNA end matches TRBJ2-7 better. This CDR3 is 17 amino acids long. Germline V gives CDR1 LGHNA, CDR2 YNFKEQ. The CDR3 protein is CASSQDYPAGVPYEQYF. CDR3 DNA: TGTGCCAGCAGCCAAGATTATCCGGCGGGAGTCCCATACGAGCAGTACTTC.

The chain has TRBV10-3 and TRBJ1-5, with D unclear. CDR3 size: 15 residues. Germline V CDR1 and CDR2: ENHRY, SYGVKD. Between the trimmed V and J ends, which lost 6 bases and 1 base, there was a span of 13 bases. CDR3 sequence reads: CAISQGRVSNQPQHF. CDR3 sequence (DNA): TGTGCCATCAGCCAAGGGCGGGTGAGCAATCAGCCCCAGCATTTT.

CDR3 sequence (DNA): TGTGCCAGCAGCGGCTCCCCGGGACAGTATTACTCTGGGGCCAACGTCCTGACTTTC. Translation gives CASSGSPGQYYSGANVLTF. The chain links TRBV9 to TRBJ2-6; TRBD1 matches at 7 bases. Losses at the gene ends were 3 bases for V and 0 bases for J; bases not matched to a gene: 12. CDR1 SGDLS and CDR2 YYNGEE come from the germline V gene. The CDR3 has 19 residues. The complete variable domain, with remaining parts taken from reference TRBV9 and TRBJ2-6, reads DSGVTQTPKHLITATGQRVTLRCSPRSGDLSVYWYQQSLDQGLQFLIQYYNGEERAKGNILERFSAQQFPDLHSELNLSSLELGDSALYFCASSGSPGQYYSGANVLTFGAGSRLTVL.

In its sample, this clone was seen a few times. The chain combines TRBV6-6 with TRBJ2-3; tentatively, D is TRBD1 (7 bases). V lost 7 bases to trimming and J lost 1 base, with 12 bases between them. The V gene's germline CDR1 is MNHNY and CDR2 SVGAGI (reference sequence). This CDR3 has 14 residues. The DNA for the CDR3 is TGTGCCAGCACCCCCAGGGGGGGCACAGATACGCAGTATTTT. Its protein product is CASTPRGGTDTQYF.

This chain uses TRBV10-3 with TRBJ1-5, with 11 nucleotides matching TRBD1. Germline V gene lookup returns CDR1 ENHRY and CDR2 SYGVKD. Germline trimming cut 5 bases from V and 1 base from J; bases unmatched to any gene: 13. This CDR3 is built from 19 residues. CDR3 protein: CAISSTPPGQGASNQPQHF. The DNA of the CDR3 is TGTGCCATCAGTTCCACCCCACCTGGACAGGGGGCAAGCAATCAGCCCCAGCATTTT.

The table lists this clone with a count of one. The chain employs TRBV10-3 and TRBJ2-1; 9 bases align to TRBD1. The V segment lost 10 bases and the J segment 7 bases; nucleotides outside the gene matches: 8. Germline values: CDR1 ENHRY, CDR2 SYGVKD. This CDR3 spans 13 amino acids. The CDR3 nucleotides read TGTGCCAGCACCCGGGACAGGGAGAATGAGCAGTTCTTC. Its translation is CASTRDRENEQFF.

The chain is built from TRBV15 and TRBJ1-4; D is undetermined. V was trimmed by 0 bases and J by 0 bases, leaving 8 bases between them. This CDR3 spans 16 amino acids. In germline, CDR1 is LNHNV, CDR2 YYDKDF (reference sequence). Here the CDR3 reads CATSRDTGTTNEKLFF. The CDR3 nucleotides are TGTGCCACCAGCAGAGATACTGGTACAACTAATGAAAAACTGTTTTTT.

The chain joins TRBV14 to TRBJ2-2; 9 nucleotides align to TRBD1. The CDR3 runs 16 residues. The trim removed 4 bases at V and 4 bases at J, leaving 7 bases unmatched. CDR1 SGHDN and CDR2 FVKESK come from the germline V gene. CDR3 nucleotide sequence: TGTGCCAGCAGCCCAAGAAGGGACAGGGCCACCGGGGAGCTGTTTTTT. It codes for CASSPRRDRATGELFF.

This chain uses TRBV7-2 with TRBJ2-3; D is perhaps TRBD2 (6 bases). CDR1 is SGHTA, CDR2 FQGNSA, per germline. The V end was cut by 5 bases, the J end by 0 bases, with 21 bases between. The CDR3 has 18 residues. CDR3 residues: CASSLRGLSASSTDTQYF. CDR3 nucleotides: TGTGCCAGCAGCCTCCGGGGACTTTCTGCATCTAGCACAGATACGCAGTATTTT.

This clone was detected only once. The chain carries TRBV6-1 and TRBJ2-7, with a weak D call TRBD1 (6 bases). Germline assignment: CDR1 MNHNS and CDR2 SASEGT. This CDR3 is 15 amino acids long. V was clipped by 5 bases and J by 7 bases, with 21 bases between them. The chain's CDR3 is CASSPLETGEREQYF. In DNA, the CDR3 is TGTGCCAGCAGTCCACTAGAGACAGGAGAGCGGGAGCAGTACTTC.

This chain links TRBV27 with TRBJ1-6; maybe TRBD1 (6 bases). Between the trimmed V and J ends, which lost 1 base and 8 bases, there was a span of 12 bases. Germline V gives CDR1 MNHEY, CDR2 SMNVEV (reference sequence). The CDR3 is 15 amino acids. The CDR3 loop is CASSLWGTTDSPLHF. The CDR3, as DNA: TGTGCCAGCAGTTTATGGGGGACAACAGATTCACCCCTCCACTTT.

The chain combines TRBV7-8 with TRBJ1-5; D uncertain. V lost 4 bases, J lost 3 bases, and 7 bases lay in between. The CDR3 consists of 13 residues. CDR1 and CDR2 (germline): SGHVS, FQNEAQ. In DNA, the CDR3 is TGTGCCAGCAGCTCCTTATACAATCAGCCCCAGCATTTT. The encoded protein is CASSSLYNQPQHF.